This TCR beta chain was captured by sequencing in a study of cytomegalovirus exposure and HLA in healthy donors. CDR1 and CDR2 (germline): SGHTA, FQGNSA. The CDR3 loop spans 14 amino acids. J gave up 4 bases and V 5 bases, and 4 bases lay outside the gene matches. Study-wide findings and caveats: Later, TCR association rates were found to vary by HLA locus, highest for DRB1 and lowest for HLA-C. In a later analysis, productive TCRs from donors in an Asian-associated ancestry cluster reportedly carried fewer N-insertions than the cohort mean. Data from an earlier analysis indicated that most TCR beta V segments were productive either about 90% or about 30% of the time.

PCR primers comprised 60 Vbeta and 13 Jbeta primers. Sequencing used immunoSEQ multiplex PCR; TCRdb keeps in-frame clones, though not all of them. The data contain around 150,000 clones, around 85% of them singletons. Of note for this clone: Its target is not known.

The receptor was isolated from a human donor in good health. The chain uses TRBV7-2 and TRBJ2-2; 7 nucleotides match TRBD1. What was sequenced was PBMCs. Here the CDR3 reads CASSQRQGTGELFF. Here the CDR3 DNA reads TGTGCCAGCAGCCAAAGACAGGGCACCGGGGAGCTGTTTTTT.